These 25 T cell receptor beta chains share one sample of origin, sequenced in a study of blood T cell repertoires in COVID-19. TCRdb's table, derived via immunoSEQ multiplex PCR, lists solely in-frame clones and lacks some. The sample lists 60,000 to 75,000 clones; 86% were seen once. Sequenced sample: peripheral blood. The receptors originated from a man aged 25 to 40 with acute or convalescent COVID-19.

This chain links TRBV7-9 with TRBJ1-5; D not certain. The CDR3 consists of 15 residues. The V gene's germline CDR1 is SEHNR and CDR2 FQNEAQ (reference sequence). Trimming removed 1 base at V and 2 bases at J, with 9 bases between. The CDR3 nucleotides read TGTGCCAGCAGCTTAGGATCTGCGGGCAATCAGCCCCAGCATTTT. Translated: CASSLGSAGNQPQHF.

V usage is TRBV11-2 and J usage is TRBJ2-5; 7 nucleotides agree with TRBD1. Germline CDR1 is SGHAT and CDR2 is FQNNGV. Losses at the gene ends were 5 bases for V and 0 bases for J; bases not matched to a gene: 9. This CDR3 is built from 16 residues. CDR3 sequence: CASSPRTGIYQETQYF. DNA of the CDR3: TGTGCCAGCAGCCCCAGGACAGGAATCTACCAAGAGACCCAGTACTTC.

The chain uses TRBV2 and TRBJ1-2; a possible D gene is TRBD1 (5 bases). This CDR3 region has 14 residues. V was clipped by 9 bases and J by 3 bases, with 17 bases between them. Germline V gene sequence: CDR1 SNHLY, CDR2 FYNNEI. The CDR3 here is CASHLLRGHYGYTF. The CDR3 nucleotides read TGTGCCAGTCACTTACTGCGGGGCCACTATGGCTACACCTTC.

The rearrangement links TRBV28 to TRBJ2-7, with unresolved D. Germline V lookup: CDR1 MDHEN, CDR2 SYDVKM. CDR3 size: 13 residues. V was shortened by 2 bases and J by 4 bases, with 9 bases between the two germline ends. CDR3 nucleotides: TGTGCCAGCAGTTTAAATACCGGGTACGAGCAGTACGTC. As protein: CASSLNTGYEQYV.

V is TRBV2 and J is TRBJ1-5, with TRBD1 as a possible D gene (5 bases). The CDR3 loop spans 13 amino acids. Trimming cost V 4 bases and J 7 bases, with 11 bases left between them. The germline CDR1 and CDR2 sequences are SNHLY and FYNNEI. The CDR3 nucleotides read TGTGCCAGCAGTGTGCAGGGTGGACAGCCCCAGCATTTT. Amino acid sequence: CASSVQGGQPQHF. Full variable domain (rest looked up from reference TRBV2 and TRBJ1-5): EPEVTQTPSHQVTQMGQEVILRCVPISNHLYFYWYRQILGQKVEFLVSFYNNEISEKSEIFDDQFSVERPDGSNFTLKIRSTKLEDSAMYFCASSVQGGQPQHFGDGTRLSIL.

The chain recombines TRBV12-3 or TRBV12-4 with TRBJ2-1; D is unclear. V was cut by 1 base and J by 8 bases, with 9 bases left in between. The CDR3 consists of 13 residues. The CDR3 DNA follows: TGTGCCAGCAGTTTAGTACGGCAGGATGAGCAGTTCTTC. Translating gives CASSLVRQDEQFF.

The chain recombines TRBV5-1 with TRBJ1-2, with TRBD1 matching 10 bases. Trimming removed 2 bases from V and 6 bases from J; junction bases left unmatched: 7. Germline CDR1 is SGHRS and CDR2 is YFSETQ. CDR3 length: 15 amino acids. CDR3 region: CASSFPGQGSDGYTF. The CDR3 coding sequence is TGCGCCAGCAGCTTTCCGGGACAGGGGTCGGATGGCTACACCTTC.

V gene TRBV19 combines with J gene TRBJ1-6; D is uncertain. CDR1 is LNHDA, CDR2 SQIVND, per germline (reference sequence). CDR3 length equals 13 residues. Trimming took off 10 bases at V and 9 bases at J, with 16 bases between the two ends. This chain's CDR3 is CATRTQGGSPLHF. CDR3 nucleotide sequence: TGTGCCACCAGGACGCAAGGAGGTTCACCCCTCCACTTT. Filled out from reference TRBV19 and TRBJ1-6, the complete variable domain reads DGGITQSPKYLFRKEGQNVTLSCEQNLNHDAMYWYRQDPGQGLRLIYYSQIVNDFQKGDIAEGYSVSREKKESFPLTVTSAQKNPTAFYLCATRTQGGSPLHFGNGTRLTVT.

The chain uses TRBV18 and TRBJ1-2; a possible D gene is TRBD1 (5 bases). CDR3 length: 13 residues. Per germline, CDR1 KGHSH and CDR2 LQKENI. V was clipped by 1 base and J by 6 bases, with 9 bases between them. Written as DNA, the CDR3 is TGTGCCAGCTCACCACAGACAGAGGATGGCTACACCTTC. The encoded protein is CASSPQTEDGYTF.

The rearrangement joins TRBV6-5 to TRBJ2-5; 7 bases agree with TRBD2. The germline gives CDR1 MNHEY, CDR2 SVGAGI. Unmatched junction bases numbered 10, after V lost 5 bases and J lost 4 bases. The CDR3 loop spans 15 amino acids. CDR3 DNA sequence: TGTGCCAGCAGTCCCCAGGGAGGGTTTGGAGAGACCCAGTACTTC. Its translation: CASSPQGGFGETQYF.

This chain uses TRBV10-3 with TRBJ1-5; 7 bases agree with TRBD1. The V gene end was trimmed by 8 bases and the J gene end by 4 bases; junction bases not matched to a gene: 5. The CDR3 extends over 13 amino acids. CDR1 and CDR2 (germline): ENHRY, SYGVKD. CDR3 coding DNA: TGTGCCATCCAGGGGGACCTGAATCAGCCCCAGCATTTT. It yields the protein CAIQGDLNQPQHF.

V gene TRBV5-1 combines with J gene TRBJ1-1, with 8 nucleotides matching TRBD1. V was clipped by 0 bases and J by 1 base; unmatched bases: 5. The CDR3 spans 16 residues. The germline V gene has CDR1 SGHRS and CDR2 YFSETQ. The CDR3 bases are TGCGCCAGCAGCTTGGGGCAGGGGGCAGGGAACACTGAAGCTTTCTTT. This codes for CASSLGQGAGNTEAFF.

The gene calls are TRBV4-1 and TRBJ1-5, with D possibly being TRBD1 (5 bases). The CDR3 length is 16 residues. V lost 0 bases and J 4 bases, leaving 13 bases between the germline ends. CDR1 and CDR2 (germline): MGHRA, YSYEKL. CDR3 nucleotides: TGCGCCAGCAGCCAAGACCTAAGGGGTGGGAATCAGCCCCAGCATTTT. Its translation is CASSQDLRGGNQPQHF.

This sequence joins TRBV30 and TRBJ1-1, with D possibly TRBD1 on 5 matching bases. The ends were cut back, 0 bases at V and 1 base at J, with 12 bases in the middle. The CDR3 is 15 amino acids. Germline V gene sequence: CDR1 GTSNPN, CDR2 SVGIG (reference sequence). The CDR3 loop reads CAWSVLKQENTEAFF. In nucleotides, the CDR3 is TGTGCCTGGAGTGTACTTAAACAGGAGAACACTGAAGCTTTCTTT.

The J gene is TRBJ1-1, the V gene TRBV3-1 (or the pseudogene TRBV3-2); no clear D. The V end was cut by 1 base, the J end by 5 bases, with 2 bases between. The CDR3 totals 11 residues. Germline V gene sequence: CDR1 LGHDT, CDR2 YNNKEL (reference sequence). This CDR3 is CASSQATEAFF. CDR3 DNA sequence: TGTGCCAGCAGCCAAGCTACTGAAGCTTTCTTT.

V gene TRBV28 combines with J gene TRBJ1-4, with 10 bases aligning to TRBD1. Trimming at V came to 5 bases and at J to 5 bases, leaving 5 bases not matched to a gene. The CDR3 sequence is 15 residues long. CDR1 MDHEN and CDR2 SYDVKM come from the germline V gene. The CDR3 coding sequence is TGTGCCAGCAGTCAGACGGGACAGGGGAATGAAAAACTGTTTTTT. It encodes CASSQTGQGNEKLFF. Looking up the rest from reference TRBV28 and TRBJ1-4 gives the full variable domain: DVKVTQSSRYLVKRTGEKVFLECVQDMDHENMFWYRQDPGLGLRLIYFSYDVKMKEKGDIPEGYSVSREKKERFSLILESASTNQTSMYLCASSQTGQGNEKLFFGSGTQLSVL.

Written as DNA, the CDR3 is TGTGCCAGTAGAGCAGGGGTGTCCGTTTTGTATGGCTACACCTTC. This sequence encodes CASRAGVSVLYGYTF. The chain recombines TRBV19 with TRBJ1-2, with D possibly being TRBD1 (6 bases). V gave up 6 bases and J gave up 5 bases, with 19 bases separating them. CDR1 and CDR2 from the germline V gene are LNHDA and SQIVND (reference sequence). The CDR3 is 15 residues long.

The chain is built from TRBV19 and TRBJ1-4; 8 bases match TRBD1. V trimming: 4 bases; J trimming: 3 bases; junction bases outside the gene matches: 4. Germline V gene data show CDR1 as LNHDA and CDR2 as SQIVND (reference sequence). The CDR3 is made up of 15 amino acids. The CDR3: CASSRNRGANEKLFF. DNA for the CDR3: TGTGCCAGTAGTAGAAACAGGGGGGCTAATGAAAAACTGTTTTTT.

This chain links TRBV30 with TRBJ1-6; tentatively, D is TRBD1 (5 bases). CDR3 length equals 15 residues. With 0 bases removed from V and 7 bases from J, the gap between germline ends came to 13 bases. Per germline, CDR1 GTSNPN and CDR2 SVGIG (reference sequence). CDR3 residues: CAWSVHSGSNSPLHF. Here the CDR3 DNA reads TGTGCCTGGAGTGTACATTCAGGGTCCAATTCACCCCTCCACTTT.

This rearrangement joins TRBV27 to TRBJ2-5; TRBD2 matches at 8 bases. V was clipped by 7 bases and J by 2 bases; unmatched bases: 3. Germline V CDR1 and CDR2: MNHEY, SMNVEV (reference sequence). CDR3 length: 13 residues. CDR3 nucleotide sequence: TGTGCCAGCACCGGGGGGGAACAAGAGACCCAGTACTTC. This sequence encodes CASTGGEQETQYF.

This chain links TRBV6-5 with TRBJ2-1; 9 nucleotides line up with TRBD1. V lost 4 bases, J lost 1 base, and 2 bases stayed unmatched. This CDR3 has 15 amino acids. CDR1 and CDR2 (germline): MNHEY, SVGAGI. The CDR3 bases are TGTGCCAGCAGTTCACAGGGGGCATCCTACAATGAGCAGTTCTTC. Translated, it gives CASSSQGASYNEQFF.

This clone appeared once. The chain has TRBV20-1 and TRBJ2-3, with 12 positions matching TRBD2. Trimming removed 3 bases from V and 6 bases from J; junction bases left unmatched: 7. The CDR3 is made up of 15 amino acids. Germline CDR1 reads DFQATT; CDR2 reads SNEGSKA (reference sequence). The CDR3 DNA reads TGCAGTGCTAGTATATCTAGCGGGAGGGCGGATACGCAGTATTTT. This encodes CSASISSGRADTQYF.

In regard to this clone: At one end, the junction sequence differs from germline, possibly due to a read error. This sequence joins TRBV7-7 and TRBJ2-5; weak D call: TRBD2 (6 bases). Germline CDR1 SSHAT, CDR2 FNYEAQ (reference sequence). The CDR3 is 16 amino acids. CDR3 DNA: TGTGCTAGCAGCTTAGCGCATAAGGGAGGACAAGAGACCCAGTACTTC. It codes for CASSLAHKGGQETQYF.

CDR3 DNA sequence: TGTGCCAGTACTCGGGGGGCTCATGAAAAACTGTTTTTT. Translated, it gives CASTRGAHEKLFF. The gene calls are TRBV19 and TRBJ1-4; TRBD1 is a possible D gene (6 bases). The CDR3 is 13 amino acids. CDR1 is LNHDA and CDR2 is SQIVND in the germline V gene (reference sequence). Trimming took off 7 bases at V and 6 bases at J, with 12 bases between the two ends.

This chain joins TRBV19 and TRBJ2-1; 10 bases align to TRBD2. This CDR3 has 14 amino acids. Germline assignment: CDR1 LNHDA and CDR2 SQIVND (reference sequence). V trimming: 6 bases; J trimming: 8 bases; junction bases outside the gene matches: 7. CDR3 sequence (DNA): TGTGCCAGTAGGAAGCGGGAGGGCCTCGATGAGCAGTTCTTC. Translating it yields CASRKREGLDEQFF.